This T cell receptor (beta chain) is drawn from a study of PD-1 blockade in classical Hodgkin lymphoma. Study conclusions and caveats: Compared with baseline, CD4+ but not CD8+ TCR diversity had risen significantly by C4D1. Newly diagnosed patients and complete responders had comparable diversity at baseline. Sources of repertoire differences remain undefined, possibly disease activity or prior therapy.

All the patients suffered relapse after autologous stem cell transplantation, and brentuximab vedotin exposure differed. Best responses included complete response and partial response; otherwise, the best response was progressive disease. The CDR3 contains 15 residues. V was shortened by 5 bases and J by 3 bases, with 16 bases between the two germline ends. The germline V gene encodes CDR1 SGHAT and CDR2 FQNNGV. Method: immunoSEQ multiplex PCR; TCRdb's copy keeps in-frame clones and lacks some. Of over 35,000 clones listed, about 85% were seen once; the top ten hold about 5.9%. As to this clone: What it binds is unknown.

The chain uses TRBV11-2 and TRBJ1-2; D remains unclear. The receptor was derived from a human donor with classical Hodgkin lymphoma. The source was peripheral blood mononuclear cells (PBMCs), collected before the second cycle of nivolumab. This chain's CDR3 is CASSPGPRRDYGYTF. The CDR3 DNA reads as TGTGCCAGCAGCCCCGGGCCGAGGCGGGACTATGGCTACACCTTC.